This TCR beta chain was recovered during a study of cytomegalovirus exposure and HLA in healthy donors. Study outcomes and limitations: One variant, a missense change in DCLRE1C, was linked in a later analysis to TCR beta V- and J-gene trimming. The authors listed approximately 150 TCR beta chains as cytomegalovirus-associated.

PCR involved 60 Vbeta and 13 Jbeta primers. The protocol was immunoSEQ multiplex PCR, while the TCRdb copy is restricted to in-frame clones and leaves out a portion. The sample shows 85,000 to 100,000 clones, roughly 60% of them seen only once. Comments on this clone: The target antigen is unknown.

V was pared by 5 bases and J by 5 bases, with 9 bases between. In germline, CDR1 is DFQATT, CDR2 SNEGSKA (reference sequence). CDR3 length: 11 residues. The chain has TRBV20-1 and TRBJ1-2, with D perhaps TRBD1 (6 bases). This sequence was found in a human donor in good health. The sequencing input was PBMCs. Here the CDR3 reads CSAYGQYGYTF. In DNA, the CDR3 is TGCAGTGCTTACGGACAGTATGGCTACACCTTC.